A single sample gave rise to the 10 T cell receptor beta chains below, sequenced in a study of shared clonotypes between healthy human individuals. TCRdb's table, derived via immunoSEQ multiplex PCR, lists solely in-frame clones and lacks some. The table shows about 2.4 million clones, with 90% to 95% occurring only once. Sequenced input: naive CD4+ T cells from PBMCs. Subset reported: CD45RA+ positively selected. These receptors originate from a man aged 18 to 29 in good health. Some clones in this sample may be carry-over from other donors' samples.

The rearrangement joins TRBV28 to TRBJ2-2; D possibly uses TRBD1 or TRBD2 (5 bases each). V was clipped by 3 bases and J by 13 bases, with 18 bases between them. CDR3 length: 14 residues. Germline assignment: CDR1 MDHEN and CDR2 SYDVKM. This CDR3 is CASSFVGTYVGLFF. The DNA for the CDR3 is TGTGCCAGCAGTTTCGTGGGGACCTACGTGGGGCTGTTTTTT.

Remarks on this clone: Other nucleotide sequences from this sample produce the same CDR3. The chain couples TRBV11-2 to TRBJ2-5; no definite D call. The V end lost 5 bases, the J end lost 2 bases, and 9 bases lay between the germline ends. The CDR3 has 13 amino acids. CDR1 SGHAT and CDR2 FQNNGV come from the germline V gene. The CDR3 loop reads CASSLLRQETQYF. The CDR3 DNA reads as TGTGCCAGCAGCCTCTTAAGGCAAGAGACCCAGTACTTC.

For the CDR3, the DNA is TGTGCCACCCGAGGTCGGGATGGAGAGACCCAGTACTTC. This translates into CATRGRDGETQYF. The chain joins TRBV7-9 to TRBJ2-5; a weak D match, TRBD2 (5 bases). The germline V and J ends were trimmed by 10 bases and 4 bases, with 16 bases remaining between them. Germline CDR1 reads SEHNR; CDR2 reads FQNEAQ (reference sequence). The CDR3 has 13 amino acids.

The chain combines TRBV5-4 with TRBJ2-7; TRBD1 matches 7 bases. This CDR3 comprises 15 residues. V shed 4 bases and J 0 bases; nucleotides not matched to a gene: 7. CDR1 SGHNT and CDR2 YYREEE come from the germline V gene (reference sequence). CDR3 DNA: TGTGCCAGCAGCCGAGGGGGACAGACCTCCTACGAGCAGTACTTC. The encoded protein is CASSRGGQTSYEQYF. The full variable domain, in which reference TRBV5-4 and TRBJ2-7 provide the parts outside the CDR3, is ETGVTQSPTHLIKTRGQQVTLRCSSQSGHNTVSWYQQALGQGPQFIFQYYREEENGRGNFPPRFSGLQFPNYSSELNVNALELDDSALYLCASSRGGQTSYEQYFGPGTRLTVT.

The chain has TRBV4-2 and TRBJ2-3, with D hard to call. CDR1 and CDR2 (germline): LGHNA, YNFKEQ. The ends were cut back, 0 bases at V and 1 base at J, with 11 bases in the middle. This CDR3 region has 16 residues. The CDR3 DNA is TGTGCCAGCAGCCAAGATTTGAGGAAACGCACAGATACGCAGTATTTT. Protein sequence: CASSQDLRKRTDTQYF.

The gene calls are TRBV27 and TRBJ2-7, with D possibly matching TRBD2 (6 bases). The CDR3 runs to 15 residues. Germline V gene data show CDR1 as MNHEY and CDR2 as SMNVEV (reference sequence). The V gene lost 5 bases and the J gene lost 4 bases, with 18 bases spanning the gap. The CDR3 is CASSRILATGYEQYF. As DNA, the CDR3 is TGTGCCAGCAGTCGCATTCTAGCGACTGGGTACGAGCAGTACTTC.

In regard to this clone: The sample holds other DNA sequences that translate to the same CDR3. The J gene is TRBJ1-5, the V gene TRBV28, with D perhaps matching TRBD1 (6 bases). Germline V gene lookup returns CDR1 MDHEN and CDR2 SYDVKM. V was clipped by 3 bases and J by 4 bases, with 10 bases between them. This CDR3 contains 14 residues. The CDR3 protein is CASSFGRGNQPQHF. The CDR3 region has the DNA TGTGCCAGCAGTTTTGGCAGGGGTAATCAGCCCCAGCATTTT.

In DNA, the CDR3 is TGTGCCAGCAGTTCACGGACAGGGTCCTATAATTCACCCCTCCACTTT. Translating gives CASSSRTGSYNSPLHF. The rearrangement uses TRBV6-5 and TRBJ1-6, with TRBD1 matching over 8 bases. The length of the CDR3 is 16 residues. V lost 4 bases to trimming and J lost 1 base; unmatched junction nucleotides: 3. Germline V CDR1 and CDR2: MNHEY, SVGAGI.

This rearrangement joins TRBV11-3 to TRBJ2-3; a weak D match, TRBD2 (6 bases). With 1 base removed from V and 5 bases from J, the gap between germline ends came to 13 bases. Germline lookup yields CDR1 SGHNT and CDR2 YENEEA. The length of the CDR3 is 15 residues. Here the CDR3 DNA reads TGTGCCAGCAGCTTAGGTGGCAGGCGGGGAGATACGCAGTATTTT. As protein: CASSLGGRRGDTQYF.

The chain employs TRBV7-3 and TRBJ2-1; TRBD2 aligns across 7 bases. Trimming at V came to 5 bases and at J to 6 bases, leaving 10 bases not matched to a gene. CDR3 length: 15 amino acids. The V gene's germline CDR1 is SGHTA and CDR2 FQGTGA. The CDR3 loop is CASSPPGGRINEQFF. The CDR3 DNA sequence: TGTGCCAGCAGCCCCCCAGGCGGGAGAATCAATGAGCAGTTCTTC.